A single sample is the source of the 18 T cell receptor beta chains below, sequenced in a study of post-analysis software for immune sequencing data. Their cognate antigens are unknown. Every TCR beta cDNA library bore unique molecular identifiers. In TCRdb, the PCR reads were re-called with MiXCR into one record per CDR3 protein. The sample holds a few hundred thousand distinct CDR3 sequences, 45% seen once. Study-wide findings and caveats: Compared with controls, patients had more of about 5 TRBV segments, including TRBV5-6, TRBV5-1 and TRBV20-1.

Sequencing input: blood. Receptor source: a girl aged 10-17 years with multiple sclerosis.

The chain uses TRBV5-1 and TRBJ1-1; 8 bases fit TRBD1. CDR1 is SGHRS and CDR2 is YFSETQ in the germline V gene. V lost 0 bases, J lost 2 bases, and 6 bases stayed unmatched. The CDR3 runs 16 residues. CDR3 amino acids: CASSLVPGGLNTEAFF. CDR3 DNA sequence: TGCGCCAGCAGCTTGGTTCCAGGGGGCCTCAACACTGAAGCTTTCTTT. Complete variable domain (other parts from reference TRBV5-1 and TRBJ1-1): KAGVTQTPRYLIKTRGQQVTLSCSPISGHRSVSWYQQTPGQGLQFLFEYFSETQRNKGNFPGRFSGRQFSNSRSEMNVSTLELGDSALYLCASSLVPGGLNTEAFFGQGTRLTVV.

The V and J genes are TRBV3-1 and TRBJ2-7; tentatively, D is TRBD1 (6 bases). CDR3 length: 15 amino acids. V was pared by 4 bases and J by 4 bases, with 17 bases between. CDR1 LGHDT and CDR2 YNNKEL come from the germline V gene (reference sequence). The CDR3 here is CASSPLNRASYEQYF. DNA of the CDR3: TGTGCCAGCAGCCCACTTAACAGGGCCTCGTACGAGCAGTACTTC.

V usage is TRBV5-1 and J usage is TRBJ2-7; tentatively, D is TRBD2 (6 bases). The CDR3 runs to 17 residues. Germline lookup yields CDR1 SGHRS and CDR2 YFSETQ. The V gene lost 0 bases and the J gene lost 3 bases, with 19 bases spanning the gap. The CDR3 DNA reads as TGCGCCAGCAGCTTGGGGGGAGGTCCAGGCGAATACTACGAGCAGTACTTC. This sequence encodes CASSLGGGPGEYYEQYF.

The J gene is TRBJ1-1, the V gene TRBV9; 7 bases align to TRBD1. The CDR3 consists of 13 residues. Germline V lookup: CDR1 SGDLS, CDR2 YYNGEE. J was trimmed by 5 bases and V by 4 bases; bases with no gene match: 5. CDR3 DNA: TGTGCCAGCAGCACCGACAGGGCTACTGAAGCTTTCTTT. This gives the protein CASSTDRATEAFF.

This clonotype has at least ten counts. This chain joins TRBV7-2 and TRBJ2-1, with 7 bases that match TRBD2. The J segment lost 8 bases and the V segment lost 1 base, leaving 8 bases of the junction unmatched. The CDR3 runs to 15 residues. Looked up from germline, CDR1 is SGHTA and CDR2 is FQGNSA. CDR3 sequence (DNA): TGTGCCAGCAGCTTAGGGGCGGGAGAATGGGATGAGCAGTTCTTC. Translating it yields CASSLGAGEWDEQFF.

This clonotype has only a few counts. V is TRBV5-1 and J is TRBJ2-1; D gene ambiguous. Per germline, CDR1 SGHRS and CDR2 YFSETQ. Trimming took 1 base from V and 3 from J, leaving 8 bases between them. This CDR3 is built from 14 residues. CDR3 nucleotides: TGCGCCAGCAGCTTGTCTCTTTACTACAATGAGCAGTTCTTC. Its translation is CASSLSLYYNEQFF.

This clonotype was seen only a few times. The rearrangement links TRBV20-1 to TRBJ2-1; no reliable D call. Germline CDR1 is DFQATT and CDR2 is SNEGSKA (reference sequence). Trimming removed 6 bases from V and 12 bases from J, with 15 bases in between. The CDR3 contains 11 residues. This chain's CDR3 is CSARLDIWQFF. The CDR3 nucleotides are TGCAGTGCGAGACTGGATATATGGCAGTTCTTC.

This clonotype appeared a single time. This sequence joins TRBV5-1 and TRBJ2-7; D ambiguous. CDR3 length: 13 residues. CDR1 SGHRS and CDR2 YFSETQ come from the germline V gene. V shed 0 bases and J shed 2 bases, with 6 bases lying between them. CDR3 bases: TGCGCCAGCAGCTTGGGAAAAACCTACGAGCAGTACTTC. It codes for CASSLGKTYEQYF.

V gene TRBV12-3 or TRBV12-4 combines with J gene TRBJ2-2; D call uncertain. V gave up 2 bases and J gave up 3 bases, with 10 bases separating them. The CDR3 runs to 15 residues. The DNA for the CDR3 is TGTGCCAGCAGTTTAATGCAGGCGGACACCGGGGAGCTGTTTTTT. Protein sequence: CASSLMQADTGELFF.

This clonotype was observed a few times. The chain couples TRBV7-9 to TRBJ2-1, with D perhaps matching TRBD1 (6 bases). The germline V gene encodes CDR1 SEHNR and CDR2 FQNEAQ (reference sequence). The CDR3 runs 15 residues. The V gene lost 1 base and the J gene lost 7 bases, with 14 bases spanning the gap. CDR3: CASSLVTGRRNEQFF. DNA of the CDR3: TGTGCCAGCAGCTTAGTTACAGGGCGGCGGAATGAGCAGTTCTTC.

The chain employs TRBV15 and TRBJ1-2; TRBD1 is a possible D gene (5 bases). Germline assignment: CDR1 LNHNV and CDR2 YYDKDF (reference sequence). The V end was cut by 0 bases, the J end by 4 bases, with 15 bases between. CDR3 length: 16 residues. As DNA, the CDR3 is TGTGCCACCAGCAGAGATTGGGCAGGGACCCCCTATGGCTACACCTTC. Encoded protein: CATSRDWAGTPYGYTF.

Only a few counts were recorded for this clonotype. The chain has TRBV2 and TRBJ1-2; TRBD1 is a possible D gene (5 bases). CDR3 length equals 14 residues. Deletions cut 8 bases from V and 6 bases from J, with 19 bases between. Germline assignment: CDR1 SNHLY and CDR2 FYNNEI. CDR3 coding DNA: TGTGCCAGCGACTGGGACGGAAGCACTCATGGCTACACCTTC. It codes for CASDWDGSTHGYTF.

V and J are TRBV5-1 and TRBJ1-4; D gene unclear. Germline V lookup: CDR1 SGHRS, CDR2 YFSETQ. The CDR3 runs 14 residues. V was shortened by 7 bases and J by 7 bases, with 17 bases between the two germline ends. The CDR3 protein is CASSTDGLREKLFF. The CDR3, as DNA: TGCGCCAGCTCCACGGACGGCTTGCGTGAAAAACTGTTTTTT.

This chain joins TRBV27 and TRBJ2-2; D gene uncertain. Trimming left V 0 bases short and J 8 bases short, with 4 bases between. The CDR3 spans 12 residues. Germline-derived CDR1 and CDR2 are MNHEY and SMNVEV (reference sequence). CDR3 protein: CASSLSRGELFF. CDR3 DNA: TGTGCCAGCAGTTTATCGCGAGGGGAGCTGTTTTTT.

This clonotype occurred a few times. The rearrangement links TRBV29-1 to TRBJ2-5; 7 bases line up with TRBD1. This CDR3 comprises 13 residues. The J segment lost 1 base and the V segment lost 7 bases, leaving 6 bases of the junction unmatched. Germline loops: CDR1 SQVTM, CDR2 ANQGSEA. DNA for the CDR3: TGCAGCGGAAACAGGGACAGCCAAGAGACCCAGTACTTC. Protein sequence: CSGNRDSQETQYF.

The V and J genes are TRBV12-3 or TRBV12-4 and TRBJ1-1; D unresolved. The CDR3 totals 15 residues. The V and J ends lost 3 bases and 6 bases respectively, with 17 bases between them. The CDR3 region is CASSFGAVERAEAFF. In DNA form, the CDR3 reads TGTGCCAGCAGTTTTGGCGCAGTGGAACGGGCTGAAGCTTTCTTT.

V and J are TRBV27 and TRBJ2-1; either TRBD1 or TRBD2 may supply D (5 bases each). CDR1 MNHEY and CDR2 SMNVEV come from the germline V gene (reference sequence). The V end was cut by 4 bases, the J end by 0 bases, with 13 bases between. CDR3 length equals 16 residues. The CDR3 nucleotides are TGTGCCAGCAGTTCGGGACGACGTTCCTCCTACAATGAGCAGTTCTTC. Encoded protein: CASSSGRRSSYNEQFF.

The V and J genes are TRBV12-3 or TRBV12-4 and TRBJ1-5, with D maybe TRBD1 (5 bases). The V end lost 6 bases, the J end lost 3 bases, and 18 bases lay between the germline ends. This CDR3 has 16 residues. The CDR3 coding sequence is TGTGCCAGCAGCCCCGGGACGAGGGCCTCCAATCAGCCCCAGCATTTT. Translated: CASSPGTRASNQPQHF.